This T cell receptor beta chain was captured in a study of cytomegalovirus exposure and HLA in healthy donors. This CDR3 is 15 amino acids long. Whole-study findings and limits: More than 15,000 TCR beta sequences were associated with HLA alleles at 0.05 false discovery rate in a later analysis. For presence/absence analyses, sequencing depth was assumed to be roughly uniform across donors.

Vbeta (60) and Jbeta (13) primers were used in the PCR. Profiling relied on immunoSEQ multiplex PCR, and the TCRdb table lists in-frame clones only, not all of them. The sample holds over 200,000 clones, approximately 82% seen once. Comments on this clone: Its target is unknown.

The source material was PBMCs. This TCR came from a male donor in good health and CMV-seronegative. This chain links TRBV21-1 with TRBJ2-7; the table's D call of TRBD2 was not tested on the DNA. TRBV21-1 is assigned pseudogene status. CDR3 nucleotide sequence: TGTGCCAGCAGCGCAGAGACTAGAGGGGCCTACGAGCAGTACTTC. Protein product: CASSAETRGAYEQYF.